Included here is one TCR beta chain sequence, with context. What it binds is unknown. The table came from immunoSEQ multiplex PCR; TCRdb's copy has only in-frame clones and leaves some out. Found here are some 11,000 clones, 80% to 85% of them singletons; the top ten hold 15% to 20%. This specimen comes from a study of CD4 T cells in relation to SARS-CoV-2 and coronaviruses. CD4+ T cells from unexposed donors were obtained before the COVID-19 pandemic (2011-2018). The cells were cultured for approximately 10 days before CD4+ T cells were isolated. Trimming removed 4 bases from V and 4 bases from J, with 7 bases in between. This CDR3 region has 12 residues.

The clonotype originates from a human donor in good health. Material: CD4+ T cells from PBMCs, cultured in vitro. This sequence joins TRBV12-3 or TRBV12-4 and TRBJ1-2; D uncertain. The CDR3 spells CASSSSPYGYTF. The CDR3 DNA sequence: TGTGCCAGCAGTTCCAGCCCCTATGGCTACACCTTC.